A selection of T cell receptor beta chains follows, all from one sample in a study of control samples from healthy donors and cancer patients. TCRdb's copy holds only in-frame clones and misses some; the assay was immunoSEQ multiplex PCR. The data hold roughly 140,000 clones, with about 93% observed a single time. The sample consisted of blood. These receptors came from a middle-aged man in good health. Both conserved end residues are part of each CDR3. D genes are given only for firm matches. Clone size is given for some rows only: seen once, a few or many times, or a class if the clone is expanded.

v_gene	j_gene	d_gene	abundance	CDR3aa	CDR3nt
TRBV7-8	TRBJ2-7	-	-	CASSISYEQYF	TGTGCCAGCAGCATCTCCTACGAGCAGTACTTC
TRBV29-1	TRBJ1-1	-	once	CSVAGGSDTEAFF	TGCAGCGTTGCCGGGGGGAGCGACACTGAAGCTTTCTTT
TRBV6-5	TRBJ1-2	-	once	CASRGGYGYTF	TGTGCCAGCAGGGGCGGGTATGGCTACACCTTC
TRBV11-2	TRBJ2-1	-	few	CASSLLTVYNEQFF	TGTGCCAGCAGCTTATTGACAGTCTACAATGAGCAGTTCTTC
TRBV7-9	TRBJ2-3	TRBD2	-	CASSLPTSGGWTDTQYF	TGTGCCAGCAGCTTACCGACTAGCGGGGGTTGGACAGATACGCAGTATTTT
TRBV5-1	TRBJ2-1	TRBD2	-	CASSPRAGGHYNEQFF	TGCGCCAGCAGCCCACGAGCGGGAGGGCATTACAATGAGCAGTTCTTC
TRBV27	TRBJ1-2	-	few	CASSSPVSGYTF	TGTGCCAGCAGTTCCCCAGTAAGTGGCTACACCTTC
TRBV29-1	TRBJ2-7	TRBD1	-	CSGGQGDGEQYF	TGCAGCGGGGGACAGGGGGACGGAGAGCAGTACTTC
TRBV19	TRBJ1-2	TRBD1	-	CASRMTGLPPFDYGYTF	TGTGCCAGTAGAATGACAGGGCTACCTCCCTTCGACTATGGCTACACCTTC
TRBV11-2	TRBJ1-2	-	-	CASSRWTSANYGYTF	TGTGCCAGCAGCCGTTGGACCTCAGCTAACTATGGCTACACCTTC
TRBV3-1/TRBV3-2	TRBJ1-2	-	once	CASSQSSLLITNYGYTF	TGTGCCAGCAGCCAAAGTTCACTCTTAATAACTAACTATGGCTACACCTTC
TRBV28	TRBJ1-1	TRBD1	-	CASSKKTGLTEAFF	TGTGCCAGCAGTAAGAAGACAGGGTTAACTGAAGCTTTCTTT
TRBV28	TRBJ1-3	TRBD1	-	CASSPPGTGRNTIYF	TGTGCCAGCAGTCCCCCGGGGACAGGTAGAAACACCATATATTTT
TRBV10-2	TRBJ1-2	TRBD1	-	CASSESKNRGLLNYGYTF	TGCGCCAGCAGTGAGTCGAAGAACAGGGGGCTCCTTAACTATGGCTACACCTTC
TRBV10-1	TRBJ2-1	TRBD2	-	CASSEFTSGTSYNEQFF	TGCGCCAGCAGTGAGTTTACTAGCGGGACCTCCTACAATGAGCAGTTCTTC
TRBV11-2	TRBJ1-1	TRBD1	-	CASSLGQGNTEAFF	TGTGCCAGCAGCCTGGGACAGGGAAACACTGAAGCTTTCTTT
TRBV24-1	TRBJ2-5	-	-	CATSDLPARGVGETQYF	TGTGCCACCAGTGATTTGCCCGCTCGAGGGGTTGGAGAGACCCAGTACTTC
TRBV6-6	TRBJ1-5	-	-	CASSPPPQGQPQHF	TGTGCCAGCAGCCCACCTCCACAGGGACAGCCCCAGCATTTT
TRBV15	TRBJ1-2	TRBD1	-	CATSRAGRGPDGYTF	TGTGCCACCAGCAGAGCTGGCAGGGGGCCGGATGGCTACACCTTC
TRBV24-1	TRBJ2-1	-	once	CATSDSGTPTYNEQFF	TGTGCCACCAGTGATTCCGGGACACCTACCTACAATGAGCAGTTCTTC
TRBV5-1	TRBJ1-2	-	once	CASSSYYGYTF	TGCGCCAGCAGCTCGTACTATGGCTACACCTTC
TRBV27	TRBJ2-7	TRBD2	-	CASSSRTSGFYEQYF	TGTGCCAGCAGTTCAAGGACTAGCGGGTTCTACGAGCAGTACTTC
TRBV2	TRBJ2-3	TRBD2	-	CASNTGLAGADTQYF	TGTGCCAGCAATACGGGACTAGCGGGAGCAGATACGCAGTATTTT
TRBV6-5	TRBJ2-3	TRBD2	-	CASSQLAGVIDTQYF	TGTGCCAGCAGTCAACTAGCGGGCGTAATAGATACGCAGTATTTT
TRBV5-1	TRBJ1-1	TRBD1	-	CASSWDRGVNTEAFF	TGCGCCAGCAGCTGGGACAGAGGGGTGAACACTGAAGCTTTCTTT
TRBV11-2	TRBJ1-2	TRBD1	-	CASSSLSGGYGYTF	TGTGCCAGCAGCTCCTTATCAGGGGGCTATGGCTACACCTTC
TRBV30	TRBJ2-7	-	-	CAWSRSGWGYEQYF	TGTGCCTGGAGCAGGTCCGGGTGGGGCTACGAGCAGTACTTC